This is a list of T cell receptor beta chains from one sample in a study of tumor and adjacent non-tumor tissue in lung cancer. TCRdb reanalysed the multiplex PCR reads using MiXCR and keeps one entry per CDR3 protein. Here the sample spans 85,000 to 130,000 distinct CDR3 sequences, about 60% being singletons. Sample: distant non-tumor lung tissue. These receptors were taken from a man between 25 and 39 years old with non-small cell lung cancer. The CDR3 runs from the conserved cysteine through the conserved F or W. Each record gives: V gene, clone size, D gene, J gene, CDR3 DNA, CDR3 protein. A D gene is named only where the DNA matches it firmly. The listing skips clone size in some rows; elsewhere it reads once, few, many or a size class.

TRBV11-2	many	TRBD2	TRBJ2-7	TGTGCCAGCAGCCCTCAGGCGGGAGCCTACGAGCAGTACTTC	CASSPQAGAYEQYF
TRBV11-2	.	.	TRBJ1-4	TGTGCCAGCAGCCCCCACGGCTCGGGGGCAAATGAAAGACCGTTTTTT	CASSPHGSGANERPFF
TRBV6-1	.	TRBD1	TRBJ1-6	TGTACCAGCCAAGGGGCCTACAGGGGTAATTCACCCATCCACTTT	CTSQGAYRGNSPIHF
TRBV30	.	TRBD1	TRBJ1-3	TGTGCCTGGAGCCGACGACAGGGGCCAGCTGGAAACACCATATATTTT	CAWSRRQGPAGNTIYF
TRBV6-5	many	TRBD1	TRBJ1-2	TGTGCCAGCACCGAACTGGGACAGGGTGGATATGGCTACACCTTC	CASTELGQGGYGYTF
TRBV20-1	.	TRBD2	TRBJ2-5	TGCAGTGCTAGCGGGCGGGGGATCGTGGAGACCCAGTACTTC	CSASGRGIVETQYF
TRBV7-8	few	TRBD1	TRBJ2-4	TGTGCCAGCAGCCGACAGGGGCAGGGTCTAGCCAAAAACATTCAGTACTTC	CASSRQGQGLAKNIQYF
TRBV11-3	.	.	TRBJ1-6	TGTGCCAGCAGCTTGATCGGGTGGGATTCACCCCTCCACTTT	CASSLIGWDSPLHF
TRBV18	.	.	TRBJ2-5	TGTGACAGCGGTCAGCAAGAGGTCCAGTACTTC	CDSGQQEVQYF
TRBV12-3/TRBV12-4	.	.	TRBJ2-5	TGTGCCAGCAGTCCGCTGGGGCTCCAAGATGCCCAGTACTTC	CASSPLGLQDAQYF
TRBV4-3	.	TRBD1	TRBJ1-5	TGCACCAGCAGCCAAGATGCAGGGGGCGCCCAGTCCCAGCATTTT	CTSSQDAGGAQSQHF
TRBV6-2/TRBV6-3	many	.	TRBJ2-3	TGTGCCAGCAATCAACCTGAACGTCGGGATACGCAGTATTTT	CASNQPERRDTQYF
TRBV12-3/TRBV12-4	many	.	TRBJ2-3	TGTGCCAGCAGCGGTAGCCCGGATACGCAGTATTTT	CASSGSPDTQYF
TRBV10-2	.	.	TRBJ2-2	TGCGCCCGCCTGCGTACTGGGGGGGGCTGGAACGGGGAGCTGTTTTTT	CARLRTGGGWNGELFF
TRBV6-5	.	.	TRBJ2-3	TGTGCCAGCAATTACTGGATAGGCGACTCCCTTGCAGATACGCAGTATTTT	CASNYWIGDSLADTQYF
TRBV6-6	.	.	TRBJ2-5	TGTGCCGGCAGTTATGATGAGACCCAGTACTTC	CAGSYDETQYF
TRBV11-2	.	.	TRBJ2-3	TGTGCCAGCAACTTAGTACGCGGAGGTACGCAGTATTTT	CASNLVRGGTQYF
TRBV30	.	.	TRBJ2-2	TGTGCCTGGAGATGGCAGGGGCTCGGGGAGCTGTTTTTT	CAWRWQGLGELFF
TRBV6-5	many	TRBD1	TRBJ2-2	TGTGCCAGCAGCCGCCTCGGGACAGGGGGGATCACCGGGGAGCTGTTTTTT	CASSRLGTGGITGELFF
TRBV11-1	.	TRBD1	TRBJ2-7	TGTGCTGGCAGAGTGGACAGGTCTGTCGAGCAGTACTTC	CAGRVDRSVEQYF
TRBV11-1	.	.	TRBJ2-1	TGTGCCAGCAGCCCTGGACAGGGGACTAGAAATGAGCAGTTCTTC	CASSPGQGTRNEQFF
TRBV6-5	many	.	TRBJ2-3	TGTGCCAGCAGACACACGATGCTCGGGAGTCGACATCTTAAGGCAGATACGCAGTATTTT	CASRHTMLGSRHLKADTQYF
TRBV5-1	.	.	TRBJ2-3	TGCGCCAGCAGCTTGGACAGAAGCACAGATATGCAGTATTTT	CASSLDRSTDMQYF
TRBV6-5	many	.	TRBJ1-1	TGTGCCAGCGCCTTGACAGGAAGATTAAACACTGAAGCTTTCTTT	CASALTGRLNTEAFF
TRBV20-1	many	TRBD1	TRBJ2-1	TGCAGTGCCAGGGACAGGGTTAATGAGCAGTTCTTC	CSARDRVNEQFF
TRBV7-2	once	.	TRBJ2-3	.	CAGSFATGITDTQFF
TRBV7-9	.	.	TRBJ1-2	TGTGCCAGCAGTCCGGGGGGTGTCTATGGCTACACCTTC	CASSPGGVYGYTF
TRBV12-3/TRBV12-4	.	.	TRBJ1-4	TGTTCCAGCACAAAGCTCGTAACAGGCGATGAAAAACTGTTTTTT	CSSTKLVTGDEKLFF